The T cell receptor beta chain described here comes from a study of response to subunit inactivated influenza vaccine. Notes on the study in general: With each seasonal influenza vaccination, the authors suggested, few new T cells are recruited.

As for this clonotype: Antigen unknown.

V lost 3 bases and J 2 bases, leaving 7 bases between the germline ends. The germline gives CDR1 MDHEN, CDR2 SYDVKM. The CDR3 spans 14 residues. TCRdb used MiXCR to reprocess the RT-PCR reads, holding one entry per CDR3 protein. The sample holds under 950,000 distinct CDR3 sequences, less than 25% seen once. The source was PBMCs from blood, collected about 5 days after vaccination. The sequence was collected from a man aged 45-65 years who received an inactivated influenza vaccine. The V gene is TRBV28, the J gene TRBJ2-2; D gene ambiguous. CDR3 region: CASSFRVNTGELFF. In DNA, the CDR3 is TGTGCCAGCAGTTTCCGGGTTAACACCGGGGAGCTGTTTTTT.